The clone carrying this T cell receptor beta chain showed up just a few times. The record originates from a study of CD8 T cells in ankylosing spondylitis. CDR3 length equals 13 residues. Trimming took off 7 bases at V and 4 bases at J, with 13 bases between the two ends. Germline values: CDR1 MDHEN, CDR2 SYDVKM. TCRdb re-called the 5' RACE reads with MiXCR, one entry per CDR3 protein. The sample has some 270,000 distinct CDR3 sequences, over 30% seen once. Sequenced input: blood, either unsorted or a sorted T cell fraction (not recorded which). This receptor was taken from a male donor with ankylosing spondylitis or in good health (not recorded which). This chain connects TRBV28 to TRBJ1-1; no firm D call. The CDR3 loop is CASTMPVSTEAFF. The CDR3 DNA follows: TGTGCCAGCACCATGCCCGTCAGCACTGAAGCTTTCTTT.